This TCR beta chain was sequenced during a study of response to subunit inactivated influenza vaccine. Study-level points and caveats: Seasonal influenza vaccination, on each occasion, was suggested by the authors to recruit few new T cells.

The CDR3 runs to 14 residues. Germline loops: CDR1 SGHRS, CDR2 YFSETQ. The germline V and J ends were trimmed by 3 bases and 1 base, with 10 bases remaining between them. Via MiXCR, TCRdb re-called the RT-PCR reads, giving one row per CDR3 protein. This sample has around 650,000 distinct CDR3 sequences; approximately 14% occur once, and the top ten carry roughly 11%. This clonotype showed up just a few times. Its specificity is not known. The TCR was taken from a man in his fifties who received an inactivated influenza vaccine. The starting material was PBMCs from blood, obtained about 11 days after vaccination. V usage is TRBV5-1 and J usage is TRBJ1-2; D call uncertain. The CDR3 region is CASSSNIDNYGYTF. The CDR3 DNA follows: TGCGCCAGCAGCTCCAACATAGATAACTATGGCTACACCTTC.